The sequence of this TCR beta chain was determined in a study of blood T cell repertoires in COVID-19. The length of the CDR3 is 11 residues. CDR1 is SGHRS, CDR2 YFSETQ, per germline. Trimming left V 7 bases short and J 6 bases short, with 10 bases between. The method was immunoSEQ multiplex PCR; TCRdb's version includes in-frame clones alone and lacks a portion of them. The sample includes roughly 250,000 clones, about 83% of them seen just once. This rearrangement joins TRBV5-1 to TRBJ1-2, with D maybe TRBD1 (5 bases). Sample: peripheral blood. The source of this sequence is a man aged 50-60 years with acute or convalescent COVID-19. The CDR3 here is CASGGVNGYTF. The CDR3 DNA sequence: TGCGCCAGCGGGGGGGTGAATGGCTACACCTTC.